The 5 T cell receptor beta chains presented below share a single source sample, sequenced in a study of vaccination effects on CD4 cells after COVID-19. Sequencing was preceded by expansion of antigen-specific CD4+ T cells with viral peptide pools in the ViraFEST assay. Culturing for approximately 10 days preceded CD4+ T cell isolation. Nucleocapsid antibodies stayed negative before and after vaccination, showing no earlier SARS-CoV-2 infection. Libraries were prepared by immunoSEQ multiplex PCR; TCRdb keeps only in-frame clonotypes and omits some of them. This table holds tens of thousands of clones, 76% found once. These TCRs are of unknown antigen specificity. The sequenced sample was CD4+ T cells from PBMCs cultured with HCoV-NL63 spike peptides, obtained before COVID-19 vaccination. These receptors all stem from a human donor who received a COVID-19 vaccine.

This clone has just a few counts. V and J are TRBV4-2 and TRBJ1-2, with D unclear. The germline V gene encodes CDR1 LGHNA and CDR2 YNFKEQ. The CDR3 is 16 amino acids. V shed 3 bases and J shed 5 bases, with 19 bases lying between them. CDR3 sequence reads: CASSQSMAGNGYGYTF. CDR3 bases: TGTGCCAGCAGCCAGTCCATGGCCGGGAACGGGTATGGCTACACCTTC.

The genes are TRBV6-5 and TRBJ2-7; perhaps TRBD2 as D (7 bases). Deletions cut 0 bases from V and 2 bases from J, with 11 bases between. Germline V gene lookup returns CDR1 MNHEY and CDR2 SVGAGI. This CDR3 is built from 15 residues. The DNA for the CDR3 is TGTGCCAGCAGTTACTCCGAGGGGGGGCCCTACGAGCAGTACGTC. It is translated as CASSYSEGGPYEQYV.

The J gene is TRBJ2-5, the V gene TRBV5-5; no clear D. Germline CDR1 and CDR2: SGHKS and YYEKEE (reference sequence). Trimming removed 2 bases from V and 1 base from J, with 6 bases in between. The CDR3 is 13 amino acids. CDR3 nucleotide sequence: TGTGCCAGCAGCTTACATCCCCAAGAGACCCAGTACTTC. Protein sequence: CASSLHPQETQYF.

V and J are TRBV5-1 and TRBJ2-5; 7 bases match TRBD1. CDR3 length: 14 amino acids. The germline CDR1 and CDR2 sequences are SGHRS and YFSETQ. V was pared by 3 bases and J by 1 base, with 3 bases of the junction left unmatched. The DNA of the CDR3 is TGCGCCAGCAGCTCGGGACAGCTCCAAGAGACCCAGTACTTC. Amino acid sequence: CASSSGQLQETQYF.

V gene TRBV5-1 combines with J gene TRBJ1-1; D not certain. CDR1 and CDR2 (germline): SGHRS, YFSETQ. V was shortened by 4 bases and J by 1 base, with 8 bases between the two germline ends. The CDR3 covers 13 residues. CDR3 residues: CASSTRRNTEAFF. Written as DNA, the CDR3 is TGCGCCAGCAGCACCAGGAGGAACACTGAAGCTTTCTTT.